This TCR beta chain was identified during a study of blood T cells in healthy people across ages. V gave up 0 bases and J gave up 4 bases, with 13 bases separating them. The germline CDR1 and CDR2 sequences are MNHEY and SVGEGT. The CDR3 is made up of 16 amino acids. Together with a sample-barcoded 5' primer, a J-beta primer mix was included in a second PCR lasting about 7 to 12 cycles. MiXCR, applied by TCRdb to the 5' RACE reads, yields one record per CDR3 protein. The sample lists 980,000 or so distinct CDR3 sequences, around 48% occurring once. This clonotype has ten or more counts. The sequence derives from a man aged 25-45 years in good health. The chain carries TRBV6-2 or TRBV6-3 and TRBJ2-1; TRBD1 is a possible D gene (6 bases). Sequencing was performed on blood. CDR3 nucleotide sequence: TGTGCCAGCAGTTACTCGAGACAGGTCGCGTACAATGAGCAGTTCTTC. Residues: CASSYSRQVAYNEQFF.